This record concerns one T cell receptor beta chain sequence. These data come from a study of blood T cell repertoires in COVID-19. Overall study: In each case, the material was cDNA or gDNA derived from T cells, B-cell-depleted T cells, or PBMCs.

Germline V gene lookup returns CDR1 SGDLS and CDR2 YYNGEE. The CDR3 sequence is 15 residues long. V was shortened by 6 bases and J by 3 bases, with 18 bases between the two germline ends. In the original processing: Reference gene primers were amplified, and this amplification served to estimate nucleated cell counts. Sequencing used immunoSEQ multiplex PCR; TCRdb keeps in-frame clones, though not all of them. D and trimming were read from the DNA, whereas the V and J calls and clone size are those reported in that table. The sample has about 220,000 clones, roughly four fifths seen once. The chain recombines TRBV9 with TRBJ1-2, with a possible D match to TRBD1 (5 bases). The sample comprised peripheral blood. This receptor was obtained from a woman in her thirties who had recovered from COVID-19. CDR3 bases: TGTGCCAGCACCAGTCCAAACAGGCCCTACTATGGCTACACCTTC. Translating it yields CASTSPNRPYYGYTF. The full variable domain, rest sourced from reference TRBV9 and TRBJ1-2, is DSGVTQTPKHLITATGQRVTLRCSPRSGDLSVYWYQQSLDQGLQFLIQYYNGEERAKGNILERFSAQQFPDLHSELNLSSLELGDSALYFCASTSPNRPYYGYTFGSGTRLTVV.